The source of this T cell receptor beta chain is a study of blood T cell repertoires in COVID-19. Study background: Whether acute or convalescent, the COVID-19 samples came from the United States, Italy and Spain.

Authors' methods: Reference gene primer amplification in the assay estimated nucleated cell counts. TCRdb's table, derived via immunoSEQ multiplex PCR, lists solely in-frame clones and lacks some. V, J and clone size were drawn from that table, and D and trimming were deduced from the DNA. The data contain roughly 140,000 clones, 80% to 90% of them singletons. Trimming removed 6 bases from V and 0 bases from J, with 12 bases in between. The CDR3 runs to 15 residues. Germline V gene sequence: CDR1 SEHNR, CDR2 FQNEAQ (reference sequence). V is TRBV7-9 and J is TRBJ1-3; TRBD1 is a possible D gene (5 bases). The clonotype was recovered from a woman aged 45-60 years in a cohort sampled during active or convalescent COVID-19. The specimen was peripheral blood. The CDR3: CASSQGLFSGNTIYF. CDR3 bases: TGTGCCAGCAGTCAGGGCCTTTTCTCTGGAAACACCATATATTTT.